Listed here are 30 T cell receptor beta chains from one sample, sequenced in a study of blood T cell repertoires in COVID-19. The repertoire was sequenced with immunoSEQ multiplex PCR; TCRdb's copy has only in-frame clones and lacks some. There are about 320,000 clones in the sample; around 88% occur only once, and 1.5% to 2% lies in the top ten. The source material was peripheral blood. These receptors all stem from a woman aged 25 to 39 with COVID-19, enrolled during active disease.

The J gene is TRBJ1-6, the V gene TRBV7-6, with D tentatively TRBD1 (6 bases). The CDR3 sequence is 17 residues long. Trimming cost V 3 bases and J 3 bases, with 15 bases left between them. Germline assignment: CDR1 SGHVS and CDR2 FNYEAQ. The DNA for the CDR3 is TGTGCCAGCAGCTTCCAACAGGGACAACTCTATAATTCACCCCTCCACTTT. Amino acid sequence: CASSFQQGQLYNSPLHF.

J is TRBJ2-1 and V is TRBV10-3; TRBD2 might be the D (6 bases). With 0 bases removed from V and 12 bases from J, the gap between germline ends came to 9 bases. The germline V gene has CDR1 ENHRY and CDR2 SYGVKD. CDR3 length: 12 residues. CDR3 coding DNA: TGTGCCATCAGTGAGTCCGGGACTTCGCAGTTCTTC. This sequence encodes CAISESGTSQFF.

This rearrangement joins TRBV29-1 to TRBJ2-1; D gene unclear. Germline V gives CDR1 SQVTM, CDR2 ANQGSEA. With 6 bases removed from V and 6 bases from J, the gap between germline ends came to 18 bases. The length of the CDR3 is 14 residues. This chain's CDR3 is CSVLRQSRANEQFF. The CDR3 DNA follows: TGCAGCGTCCTCAGGCAAAGTCGTGCCAATGAGCAGTTCTTC.

This chain joins TRBV4-2 and TRBJ1-2; 9 bases are shared with TRBD1. Germline trimming cut 0 bases from V and 7 bases from J; bases unmatched to any gene: 6. In germline, CDR1 is LGHNA, CDR2 YNFKEQ. This CDR3 comprises 15 residues. CDR3 nucleotide sequence: TGTGCCAGCAGCCAAGACTGGACAGGGGCGGGTGGCTACACCTTC. Protein sequence: CASSQDWTGAGGYTF.

The gene calls are TRBV7-3 and TRBJ2-1, with 7 nucleotides matching TRBD2. The CDR3 is made up of 15 amino acids. Germline assignment: CDR1 SGHTA and CDR2 FQGTGA. The trim removed 5 bases at V and 6 bases at J, leaving 10 bases unmatched. The CDR3 coding sequence is TGTGCCAGCAGCAAACGTAGCGGGTTGATCAATGAGCAGTTCTTC. It codes for CASSKRSGLINEQFF.

This chain joins TRBV6-2 or TRBV6-3 and TRBJ2-7; D is possibly TRBD2 (6 bases). CDR3 length equals 14 residues. CDR1 is MNHEY, CDR2 SVGEGT, per germline. V lost 4 bases to trimming and J lost 3 bases, with 13 bases between them. The CDR3 DNA follows: TGTGCCAGCAGTTTTCGGACTACCCACTACGAGCAGTACTTC. Its translation: CASSFRTTHYEQYF.

Worth noting for this clone: Mismatch with germline at one junction end may stem from a read error. The chain joins TRBV15 to TRBJ1-4, with D perhaps TRBD1 (5 bases). The CDR3 extends over 13 amino acids. Per germline, CDR1 LNHNV and CDR2 YYDKDF (reference sequence). This CDR3 reads CAARTTGVEKLFF. CDR3 coding DNA: TGTGCCGCCAGAACGACGGGGGTTGAAAAACTGTTTTTT. Variable domain in full (rest from reference TRBV15 and TRBJ1-4): DAMVIQNPRYQVTQFGKPVTLSCSQTLNHNVMYWYQQKSSQAPKLLFHYYDKDFNNEADTPDNFQSRRPNTSFCFLDIRSPGLGDTAMYLCAARTTGVEKLFFGSGTQLSVL.

The chain links TRBV5-1 to TRBJ1-1; 12 nucleotides align to TRBD1. This CDR3 contains 17 residues. Germline CDR1 and CDR2: SGHRS and YFSETQ. The junction had 5 bases not matched to a gene; V was cut back by 1 base and J by 1 base. CDR3 sequence (DNA): TGCGCCAGCAGCTTGTCCGGGACAGGGGGCTCGAACACTGAAGCTTTCTTT. Translating gives CASSLSGTGGSNTEAFF.

The chain recombines TRBV9 with TRBJ1-3; TRBD1 matches at 7 bases. With 3 bases clipped from V and 3 bases from J, the junction kept 12 bases outside the gene matches. The CDR3 consists of 17 residues. CDR1 is SGDLS and CDR2 is YYNGEE in the germline V gene. The CDR3 sequence is CASSALSGTVLGNTIYF. The CDR3 coding sequence is TGTGCCAGCAGCGCGCTCTCGGGGACAGTTCTTGGAAACACCATATATTTT.

The chain is built from TRBV21-1 and TRBJ2-4; the table's D gene call, TRBD1, was not cross checked with the DNA. TRBV21-1 is given as a pseudogene. This CDR3 is built from 14 residues. CDR3 nucleotides: TGTGCCAGCAGCTTACGGACAGGTACCAACATTCAGTACTTC. It yields the protein CASSLRTGTNIQYF.

V usage is TRBV5-1 and J usage is TRBJ2-5; 8 bases agree with TRBD2. The CDR3 length is 15 residues. Germline CDR1 is SGHRS and CDR2 is YFSETQ. J lost 5 bases, V lost 0 bases, and 6 bases had no gene match. This chain's CDR3 is CASSLASGGPETQYF. CDR3 DNA sequence: TGCGCCAGCAGCTTGGCGTCGGGGGGGCCGGAGACCCAGTACTTC.

This chain joins TRBV21-1 and TRBJ2-3; the D segment call TRBD1 is taken from the table without a DNA check. TRBV21-1 is an annotated pseudogene. The CDR3 spans 18 residues. CDR3 nucleotides: TGTGCCAGCAGCCGACAGCCTCAGGATTTAATTACCACAGATACGCAGTATTTT. Encoded protein: CASSRQPQDLITTDTQYF.

The chain couples TRBV29-1 to TRBJ2-3; 7 bases line up with TRBD2. The CDR3 is 13 amino acids. CDR1 SQVTM and CDR2 ANQGSEA come from the germline V gene. With V trimmed by 4 bases and J by 8 bases, 9 bases remained unmatched. The CDR3 protein is CSVAGRGLSTQYF. CDR3 nucleotides: TGCAGCGTTGCAGGGAGGGGACTTTCTACGCAGTATTTT.

The rearrangement links TRBV19 to TRBJ2-3, with D possibly matching TRBD2 (5 bases). Germline V CDR1 and CDR2: LNHDA, SQIVND (reference sequence). The length of the CDR3 is 13 residues. Between the trimmed V and J ends, which lost 6 bases and 6 bases, there was a span of 13 bases. The CDR3 loop is CASSRRRSDTQYF. The CDR3 bases are TGTGCCAGTAGCCGGAGGAGGTCGGATACGCAGTATTTT.

In its sample, this clone was seen once. The chain couples TRBV5-4 to TRBJ1-2; D gene unclear. CDR1 is SGHNT and CDR2 is YYREEE in the germline V gene (reference sequence). The CDR3 length is 14 residues. Trimming stripped 4 bases from V and 0 bases from J, with 10 bases between. The CDR3 DNA follows: TGTGCCAGCAGCCCCGACAACTCTAACTATGGCTACACCTTC. It translates to CASSPDNSNYGYTF.

The gene calls are TRBV2 and TRBJ1-4; 7 bases line up with TRBD1. Germline values: CDR1 SNHLY, CDR2 FYNNEI. CDR3 length equals 16 residues. V was pared by 1 base and J by 7 bases, with 9 bases of the junction left unmatched. CDR3 residues: CASSEVYRGGGEKLFF. The CDR3 DNA sequence: TGTGCCAGCAGTGAAGTTTACAGGGGTGGGGGTGAAAAACTGTTTTTT.

The V call is TRBV5-5, the J call TRBJ1-4; 11 nucleotides match TRBD1. This CDR3 has 15 amino acids. Germline CDR1 reads SGHKS; CDR2 reads YYEKEE (reference sequence). V lost 3 bases to trimming and J lost 2 bases; unmatched junction nucleotides: 0. The CDR3 reads CASSWTGGTNEKLFF. CDR3 sequence (DNA): TGTGCCAGCAGCTGGACAGGGGGCACTAATGAAAAACTGTTTTTT.

This chain links TRBV5-6 with TRBJ1-3; unclear D gene. CDR3 length: 12 residues. Germline V lookup: CDR1 SGHDT, CDR2 YYEEEE. Trimming stripped 2 bases from V and 6 bases from J, with 6 bases between. In DNA form, the CDR3 reads TGTGCCAGCAGCTTCCAGGAAAACACCATATATTTT. Protein sequence: CASSFQENTIYF.

The chain links TRBV7-9 to TRBJ1-1, with D uncertain. The CDR3 spans 14 residues. V was pared by 2 bases and J by 4 bases, with 11 bases between. Germline V CDR1 and CDR2: SEHNR, FQNEAQ (reference sequence). CDR3 region: CASSLSQIGTEAFF. The DNA for the CDR3 is TGTGCCAGCAGCTTATCCCAGATTGGCACTGAAGCTTTCTTT.

The genes are TRBV10-2 and TRBJ1-5; D possibly corresponds to TRBD1 (5 bases). V lost 4 bases, J lost 2 bases, and 9 bases lay in between. CDR1 and CDR2 from the germline V gene are WSHSY and SAAADI. This CDR3 region has 14 residues. The CDR3 loop is CASSGQGRNQPQHF. In nucleotides, the CDR3 is TGCGCCAGCAGTGGCCAGGGCCGCAATCAGCCCCAGCATTTT.

The chain combines TRBV19 with TRBJ1-3; D not certain. CDR3 length: 18 residues. V was trimmed by 3 bases and J by 0 bases, leaving 18 bases between them. From germline, CDR1 is LNHDA and CDR2 SQIVND (reference sequence). CDR3: CASSIDSWADASGNTIYF. CDR3 nucleotides: TGTGCCAGTAGTATTGATAGTTGGGCAGACGCCTCTGGAAACACCATATATTTT.

Turning to this clone: The DNA is omitted, as the CDR3 cannot be located on it reliably, and the CDR3 follows TCRdb's listing. The V call is TRBV25-1, the J call TRBJ2-1; TRBD2 is the table's D call, not checked against the DNA. Germline loops: CDR1 MGHDK, CDR2 SYGVNS. Counting both end residues, the CDR3 totals 15 amino acids. CDR3 region: CASSTSGGTYNEQFF.

The rearrangement links TRBV3-1 (or the pseudogene TRBV3-2) to TRBJ1-4, with D maybe TRBD1 (6 bases). The CDR3 is 13 residues long. The V gene lost 3 bases and the J gene lost 8 bases, with 10 bases spanning the gap. Germline loops: CDR1 LGHDT, CDR2 YNNKEL (reference sequence). CDR3 bases: TGTGCCAGCAGCCAGCAGGGGCAGGAAAAACTGTTTTTT. This encodes CASSQQGQEKLFF.

The chain carries TRBV2 and TRBJ2-7, with D perhaps TRBD1 (6 bases). This CDR3 is 12 amino acids long. The V gene lost 5 bases and the J gene lost 3 bases, with 8 bases spanning the gap. Germline CDR1 reads SNHLY; CDR2 reads FYNNEI. The CDR3 bases are TGTGCCAGCAGTCCACAGGGCTACGAGCAGTACTTC. This encodes CASSPQGYEQYF. The variable domain in full, completed from reference TRBV2 and TRBJ2-7, reads EPEVTQTPSHQVTQMGQEVILRCVPISNHLYFYWYRQILGQKVEFLVSFYNNEISEKSEIFDDQFSVERPDGSNFTLKIRSTKLEDSAMYFCASSPQGYEQYFGPGTRLTVT.

The chain recombines TRBV30 with TRBJ1-1; D is unclear. CDR1 GTSNPN and CDR2 SVGIG come from the germline V gene (reference sequence). The CDR3 loop spans 14 amino acids. V gave up 1 base and J gave up 8 bases, with 17 bases separating them. The CDR3 here is CAWSAHMAKSEAFF. The CDR3 region has the DNA TGTGCCTGGAGTGCCCATATGGCAAAATCCGAAGCTTTCTTT.

V gene TRBV11-3 combines with J gene TRBJ2-2, with TRBD2 identical over 13 bases. With V trimmed by 5 bases and J by 5 bases, 11 bases remained unmatched. In germline, CDR1 is SGHNT, CDR2 YENEEA. This CDR3 is built from 18 residues. This chain's CDR3 is CASSPNGLAGASTGELFF. For the CDR3, the DNA is TGTGCCAGCAGCCCCAACGGACTAGCGGGGGCCTCAACCGGGGAGCTGTTTTTT.

The V gene is TRBV6-5, the J gene TRBJ1-2; the match to TRBD1 covers 7 bases. Trimming removed 2 bases from V and 7 bases from J; junction bases left unmatched: 13. The CDR3 spans 16 residues. Germline V gene data show CDR1 as MNHEY and CDR2 as SVGAGI. The CDR3 here is CASSYLNDGTAAGYTF. The CDR3 nucleotides are TGTGCCAGCAGTTACCTGAACGATGGGACAGCGGCTGGCTACACCTTC.

The rearrangement joins TRBV14 to TRBJ1-1, with D perhaps matching TRBD1 (5 bases). The CDR3 totals 14 residues. The germline V and J ends were trimmed by 4 bases and 1 base, with 10 bases remaining between them. Germline values: CDR1 SGHDN, CDR2 FVKESK. The CDR3 DNA sequence: TGTGCCAGCAGCCCGAGACAGCCGAACACTGAAGCTTTCTTT. Its protein product is CASSPRQPNTEAFF.

V is TRBV7-9 and J is TRBJ1-4, with 8 nucleotides matching TRBD1. Trimming removed 4 bases from V and 3 bases from J; junction bases left unmatched: 4. Germline CDR1 reads SEHNR; CDR2 reads FQNEAQ (reference sequence). The length of the CDR3 is 15 residues. The CDR3 sequence is CASSSGGRSNEKLFF. CDR3 bases: TGTGCCAGCAGCTCAGGGGGCAGGTCTAATGAAAAACTGTTTTTT.

The chain employs TRBV24-1 and TRBJ2-3; 7 positions agree with TRBD1. Trimming at V came to 4 bases and at J to 4 bases, leaving 10 bases not matched to a gene. The CDR3 runs 16 residues. Germline CDR1 reads KGHDR; CDR2 reads SFDVKD. The CDR3 nucleotides are TGTGCCACCAGTGACAAGGGGGCACAGGACGCAGATACGCAGTATTTT. It codes for CATSDKGAQDADTQYF.